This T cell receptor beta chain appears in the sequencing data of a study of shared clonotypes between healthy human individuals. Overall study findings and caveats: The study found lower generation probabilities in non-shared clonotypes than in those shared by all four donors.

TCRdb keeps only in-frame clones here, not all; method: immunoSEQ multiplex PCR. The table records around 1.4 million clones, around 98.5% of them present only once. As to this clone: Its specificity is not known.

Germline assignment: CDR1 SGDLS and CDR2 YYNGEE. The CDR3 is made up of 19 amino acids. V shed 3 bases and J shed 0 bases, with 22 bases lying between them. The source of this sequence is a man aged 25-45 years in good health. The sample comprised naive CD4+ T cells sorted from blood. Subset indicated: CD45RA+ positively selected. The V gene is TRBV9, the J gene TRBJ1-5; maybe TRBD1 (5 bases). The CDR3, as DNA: TGTGCCAGCAGCGAGGTGGGGCAGGGAGCTAAATATAGCAATCAGCCCCAGCATTTT. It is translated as CASSEVGQGAKYSNQPQHF. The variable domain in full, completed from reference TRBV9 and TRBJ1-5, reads DSGVTQTPKHLITATGQRVTLRCSPRSGDLSVYWYQQSLDQGLQFLIQYYNGEERAKGNILERFSAQQFPDLHSELNLSSLELGDSALYFCASSEVGQGAKYSNQPQHFGDGTRLSIL.